Listed below are T cell receptor beta chains from one sample, sequenced in a study of blood T cell repertoires in COVID-19. The table came from immunoSEQ multiplex PCR; TCRdb's copy has only in-frame clones and leaves some out. The sample contains around 95,000 clones, about 90% of which appear only once. Sequenced: peripheral blood. These receptors came from a man aged 25 to 45 in a cohort sampled during active COVID-19. The CDR3 runs from the conserved cysteine through the conserved F or W. A clone size is listed for some rows: how often the clone was seen (once, few, many), or a class if it is expanded.

>TRBV12-3/TRBV12-4|few
CASSLDSRGGAFF
>TRBV27|.
CASSHDRTDTQYF
>TRBV3-1/TRBV3-2|.
CASSQVVGLAFF
>TRBV5-4|.
CASSLSGTGNTGELFF
>TRBV12-3/TRBV12-4|.
CASSSQSTDTQYF
>TRBV6-5|few
CASLEQGTHTGELFF
>TRBV3-1/TRBV3-2|.
CASSRQGGSYNEQFF
>TRBV6-5|.
CASREGQGAREQYF
>TRBV30|.
CALQQDTMNSPLHF
>TRBV14|.
CASSQAARGWAYGYTF
>TRBV7-2|.
CASTAVGGGAGLSYNEQFF
>TRBV6-2/TRBV6-3|.
CASSPSHNEQFF
>TRBV28|.
CASSPQGTGGRNIQYF
>TRBV2|.
CASSVSKRGAGGTGELFF
>TRBV2|once
CASSEKSSYNSPLHF
>TRBV10-3|.
CAISDSGTGNTIYF
>TRBV5-6|.
CASSSWDFLGDEQYF
>TRBV10-2|.
CASSVQGLANTGELFF
>TRBV5-6|.
CASSLEQRVTYEQYF
>TRBV28|once
CASSPTLRGRSGNTIYF
>TRBV7-9|.
CASSLAPSGGSNYGYTF
>TRBV7-6|.
CASSLDRGGAYEQYF
>TRBV3-1/TRBV3-2|.
CASSLGQWNQPQHF
>TRBV9|few
CASSVTGGNYGYTF
>TRBV9|.
CASSVRSGTSGTGELFF
>TRBV3-1/TRBV3-2|.
CASSQHHLSGGPGDEQFF
>TRBV27|.
CASSPRGVRGYTF